The 6 T cell receptor beta chains below were found in one sample sequenced in a study of blood T cell repertoires in COVID-19. Measured with immunoSEQ multiplex PCR; TCRdb has only the in-frame clones, and not every one. Here the sample spans 150,000 to 200,000 clones, approximately 86% being singletons. Sequenced: peripheral blood. The receptors originated from a man aged 70-80 years with active or convalescent COVID-19.

This chain joins TRBV6-2 or TRBV6-3 and TRBJ2-3; D gene ambiguous. With 3 bases removed from V and 0 bases from J, the gap between germline ends came to 10 bases. The CDR3 runs to 15 residues. Germline-derived CDR1 and CDR2 are MNHEY and SVGEGT. The CDR3 loop is CASSYDWSSTDTQYF. The CDR3 DNA reads as TGTGCCAGCAGTTATGACTGGTCTAGCACAGATACGCAGTATTTT.

The chain uses TRBV28 and TRBJ1-6, with 10 bases lining up with TRBD1. Per germline, CDR1 MDHEN and CDR2 SYDVKM. With V trimmed by 1 base and J by 9 bases, 12 bases remained unmatched. This CDR3 is built from 18 residues. For the CDR3, the DNA is TGTGCCAGCAGTTTATTGAGGGGCACCGGGACAGGGGCTTCACCCCTCCACTTT. Translating it yields CASSLLRGTGTGASPLHF. Complete variable domain (other parts from reference TRBV28 and TRBJ1-6): DVKVTQSSRYLVKRTGEKVFLECVQDMDHENMFWYRQDPGLGLRLIYFSYDVKMKEKGDIPEGYSVSREKKERFSLILESASTNQTSMYLCASSLLRGTGTGASPLHFGNGTRLTVT.

This chain uses TRBV19 with TRBJ1-1, with 8 nucleotides matching TRBD1. Germline V gene lookup returns CDR1 LNHDA and CDR2 SQIVND (reference sequence). The V segment lost 3 bases and the J segment 0 bases; nucleotides outside the gene matches: 3. The CDR3 covers 15 residues. The CDR3: CASSIRTGMNTEAFF. The CDR3 DNA is TGTGCCAGTAGTATTAGGACAGGGATGAACACTGAAGCTTTCTTT.

V is TRBV3-1 (or the pseudogene TRBV3-2) and J is TRBJ1-6; the D gene is possibly TRBD1 (5 bases). Per the germline V gene, CDR1 is LGHDT and CDR2 is YNNKEL (reference sequence). V dropped 0 bases and J dropped 14 bases, with 17 bases sitting between them. This CDR3 is built from 15 residues. The CDR3 spells CASSQEGQGLSALHF. The CDR3, as DNA: TGTGCCAGCAGCCAAGAGGGTCAGGGCCTTTCGGCCCTCCACTTT.

CDR3 sequence: CASSDLVAGGADTQYF. Written as DNA, the CDR3 is TGTGCCAGCAGCGACCTAGTTGCGGGGGGCGCAGATACGCAGTATTTT. V is TRBV9 and J is TRBJ2-3; 8 nucleotides align to TRBD2. The germline CDR1 and CDR2 sequences are SGDLS and YYNGEE. Germline trimming cut 3 bases from V and 4 bases from J; bases unmatched to any gene: 10. The CDR3 covers 16 residues. Variable domain in full (rest from reference TRBV9 and TRBJ2-3): DSGVTQTPKHLITATGQRVTLRCSPRSGDLSVYWYQQSLDQGLQFLIQYYNGEERAKGNILERFSAQQFPDLHSELNLSSLELGDSALYFCASSDLVAGGADTQYFGPGTRLTVL.

The chain combines TRBV7-9 with TRBJ1-5; D is perhaps TRBD1 (6 bases). Germline assignment: CDR1 SEHNR and CDR2 FQNEAQ (reference sequence). The V end lost 0 bases, the J end lost 6 bases, and 12 bases lay between the germline ends. The CDR3 is made up of 15 amino acids. Here the CDR3 DNA reads TGTGCCAGCAGCTTAGCGGGGGCCCCGGGTCAGCCCCAGCATTTT. Protein product: CASSLAGAPGQPQHF.